The clone carrying this T cell receptor (beta chain) appeared a few times. Its antigen is not known. The data were obtained in a study of CD8 T cells in ankylosing spondylitis. Each CDR3 protein is one row after TCRdb ran MiXCR on the 5' RACE reads. The table shows 400,000 or so distinct CDR3 sequences, with 26% occurring only once. Trimming shortened V by 3 bases and J by 10 bases, and 10 bases separated the two germline ends. Germline V CDR1 and CDR2: KGHSH, LQKENI. This CDR3 has 12 residues. Study observations and caveats: Reports of some motif variants in reactive arthritis synovial fluid and blood predate this one. Disease-associated clones were reportedly significantly overrepresented in matched ankylosing spondylitis synovial fluid. Apparently characteristic of ankylosing spondylitis blood was a TCR beta motif (roughly eight highly homologous variants).

Sequenced input: blood, either unsorted or a sorted T cell fraction (not recorded which). The clonotype originates from a male donor with ankylosing spondylitis. The chain couples TRBV18 to TRBJ2-1, with D unclear. The CDR3 here is CASSPNHREQFF. The CDR3 DNA follows: TGTGCCAGCTCACCCAATCATAGAGAGCAGTTCTTC.